What follows are 5 T cell receptor beta chains derived from one specimen sequenced in a study of shared clonotypes between healthy human individuals. Sequencing was performed with immunoSEQ multiplex PCR; in TCRdb, only in-frame clones are kept and a portion is missing. In the table there are about 990,000 clones, roughly 74% of which are singletons. Sequences were obtained from memory CD4+ T cells from PBMCs. Subset of the sample: CD45RA-negative fraction. The receptors here all came from a man aged 18 to 35 in good health. Some clones in this sample may be carry-over from other donors' samples.

Concerning this clone itself: The same CDR3 also results from other DNA sequences found in this sample. Here the CDR3 DNA reads TGTGCCAGCTCCCGAGGACAAGCCCAAGAGACCCAGTACTTC. Translating gives CASSRGQAQETQYF. The rearrangement joins TRBV18 to TRBJ2-5, with TRBD1 as a possible D gene (5 bases). V was cut by 6 bases and J by 1 base, with 12 bases left in between. The CDR3 runs 14 residues. The V gene's germline CDR1 is KGHSH and CDR2 LQKENI.

This clone has just a few counts. The chain combines TRBV18 with TRBJ2-5; D is perhaps TRBD2 (5 bases). The V and J ends lost 0 bases and 3 bases respectively, with 8 bases between them. Germline V gene sequence: CDR1 KGHSH, CDR2 LQKENI. The CDR3 contains 14 residues. The CDR3 coding sequence is TGTGCCAGCTCACCACCGGAGGCCAAAGAGACCCAGTACTTC. It translates to CASSPPEAKETQYF.

The chain is built from TRBV19 and TRBJ1-5; D remains unclear. Germline V gene sequence: CDR1 LNHDA, CDR2 SQIVND (reference sequence). The CDR3 covers 15 residues. V was pared by 2 bases and J by 2 bases, with 10 bases between. CDR3 sequence reads: CASSIMRVGNQPQHF. The CDR3 DNA reads TGTGCCAGTAGTATAATGCGGGTAGGCAATCAGCCCCAGCATTTT.

V usage is TRBV29-1 and J usage is TRBJ2-7, with 12 bases matching TRBD1. The V segment lost 6 bases and the J segment 6 bases; nucleotides outside the gene matches: 12. The CDR3 extends over 15 amino acids. Germline V lookup: CDR1 SQVTM, CDR2 ANQGSEA. CDR3 DNA sequence: TGCAGCGTCGGACCCCCCGGGACAGGGGGCCCCGAGCAGTACTTC. This translates into CSVGPPGTGGPEQYF.

This clone occurred a few times. The rearrangement uses TRBV13 and TRBJ1-2; possibly TRBD1 for D (6 bases). CDR1 PRHDT and CDR2 FYEKMQ come from the germline V gene (reference sequence). V was shortened by 0 bases and J by 1 base, with 9 bases between the two germline ends. The length of the CDR3 is 15 residues. The CDR3 loop reads CASSLGGAFNYGYTF. DNA of the CDR3: TGTGCCAGCAGCTTAGGGGGGGCTTTTAACTATGGCTACACCTTC. Variable domain in full (rest from reference TRBV13 and TRBJ1-2): AAGVIQSPRHLIKEKRETATLKCYPIPRHDTVYWYQQGPGQDPQFLISFYEKMQSDKGSIPDRFSAQQFSDYHSELNMSSLELGDSALYFCASSLGGAFNYGYTFGSGTRLTVV.